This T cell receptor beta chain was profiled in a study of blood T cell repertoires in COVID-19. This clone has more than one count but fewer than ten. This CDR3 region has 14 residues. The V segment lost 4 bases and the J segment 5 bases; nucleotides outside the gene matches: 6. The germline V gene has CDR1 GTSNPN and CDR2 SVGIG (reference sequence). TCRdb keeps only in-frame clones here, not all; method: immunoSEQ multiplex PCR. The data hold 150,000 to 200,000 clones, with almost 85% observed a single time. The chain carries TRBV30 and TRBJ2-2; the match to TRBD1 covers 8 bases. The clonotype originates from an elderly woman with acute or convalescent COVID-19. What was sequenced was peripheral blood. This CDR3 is CAWTIQGGTGELFF. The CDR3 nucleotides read TGTGCCTGGACCATACAGGGGGGTACCGGGGAGCTGTTTTTT.